Shown below are 9 T cell receptor beta chains from a single sample sequenced in a study of blood T cells in healthy people across ages. The authors ran a second PCR of about 6 to 11 cycles using a sample-barcoded 5' primer and a J-beta primer mix. TCRdb re-called the 5' RACE reads with MiXCR, one entry per CDR3 protein. The sample holds approximately 1,000,000 distinct CDR3 sequences, 40% to 45% seen once. The source material was blood. These receptors all stem from an older woman in good health.

The chain employs TRBV20-1 and TRBJ2-1, with 11 positions matching TRBD2. The CDR3 totals 17 residues. Germline CDR1 DFQATT, CDR2 SNEGSKA (reference sequence). V lost 3 bases to trimming and J lost 6 bases; unmatched junction nucleotides: 13. The CDR3 DNA is TGCAGTGCTAGGAGTGTGGGTGGGACTAGCGGCCTCAATGAGCAGTTCTTC. Translation gives CSARSVGGTSGLNEQFF.

This clonotype has more than one count but fewer than ten. The rearrangement links TRBV11-1 to TRBJ2-7, with no clear D. V was cut by 2 bases and J by 3 bases, with 14 bases left in between. The CDR3 runs to 15 residues. In germline, CDR1 is SGHAT, CDR2 FQDESV (reference sequence). The CDR3 protein is CASSLSWQVLYEQYF. DNA for the CDR3: TGTGCCAGCAGCTTAAGTTGGCAGGTCCTCTACGAGCAGTACTTC.

This chain connects TRBV28 to TRBJ1-6; no clear D. Germline-derived CDR1 and CDR2 are MDHEN and SYDVKM. There are 15 residues in the CDR3. Trimming removed 4 bases at V and 10 bases at J, with 17 bases between. As DNA, the CDR3 is TGTGCCAGCAGTTCAACTTATAGGGTTGAGTCACCCCTCCACTTT. Its translation: CASSSTYRVESPLHF.

This clonotype appeared a single time. One junction end does not reproduce the germline sequence, and a read error may be involved. The rearrangement links TRBV20-1 to TRBJ2-7, with 9 nucleotides matching TRBD2. The CDR3 consists of 14 residues. Germline V CDR1 and CDR2: DFQATT, SNEGSKA (reference sequence). CDR3 loop: CSTRDVSGSNEQYF. The CDR3 region has the DNA TGCAGTACTAGAGATGTTAGCGGGAGCAACGAGCAGTACTTC.

The chain combines TRBV7-2 with TRBJ2-1; 13 bases are a match to TRBD2. CDR3 size: 15 residues. Germline lookup yields CDR1 SGHTA and CDR2 FQGNSA. V shed 5 bases and J 7 bases; nucleotides not matched to a gene: 5. The chain's CDR3 is CASSLGTSGINEQFF. CDR3 nucleotide sequence: TGTGCCAGCAGCCTTGGGACTAGCGGGATTAATGAGCAGTTCTTC.

This clonotype has just one count. The V and J genes are TRBV5-1 and TRBJ2-7, with D perhaps TRBD1 (6 bases). The CDR3 runs 16 residues. Germline CDR1 reads SGHRS; CDR2 reads YFSETQ. V lost 2 bases and J lost 4, with 19 bases in between. The CDR3 spells CASSLNDRNPLYEQYF. Here the CDR3 DNA reads TGCGCCAGCAGCTTAAACGACAGGAACCCCCTTTACGAGCAGTACTTC.

The gene calls are TRBV25-1 and TRBJ2-1; TRBD2 matches at 8 bases. Germline assignment: CDR1 MGHDK and CDR2 SYGVNS. V dropped 2 bases and J dropped 3; count of bases not matched to a gene: 3. CDR3 length: 15 residues. CDR3 sequence: CASSEISGNYNEQFF. As DNA, the CDR3 is TGTGCCAGCAGTGAAATTAGCGGGAACTACAATGAGCAGTTCTTC. Drawing the rest from reference TRBV25-1 and TRBJ2-1, the complete variable domain is EADIYQTPRYLVIGTGKKITLECSQTMGHDKMYWYQQDPGMELHLIHYSYGVNSTEKGDLSSESTVSRIRTEHFPLTLESARPSHTSQYLCASSEISGNYNEQFFGPGTRLTVL.

The chain employs TRBV4-1 and TRBJ2-5; D not resolved. V was trimmed by 4 bases and J by 5 bases, leaving 14 bases between them. The CDR3 consists of 14 residues. The germline V gene has CDR1 MGHRA and CDR2 YSYEKL. CDR3 in amino acids: CASSRYWATETQYF. CDR3 DNA sequence: TGCGCCAGCAGCCGCTATTGGGCGACTGAGACCCAGTACTTC.

Only a few counts were recorded for this clonotype. The chain uses TRBV29-1 and TRBJ2-3; the D gene could be TRBD1 or TRBD2 (6 bases each). Trimming cost V 6 bases and J 1 base, with 14 bases left between them. The CDR3 has 14 amino acids. Looked up from germline, CDR1 is SQVTM and CDR2 is ANQGSEA. CDR3 sequence reads: CSVEGTTGTDTQYF. The CDR3 nucleotides read TGCAGCGTGGAGGGGACAACCGGCACAGATACGCAGTATTTT.